Described below is a single T cell receptor beta chain sequence and its context. This CDR3 comprises 12 residues. Germline lookup yields CDR1 SQVTM and CDR2 ANQGSEA. The sample is drawn from a study of CXCR3-negative and CXCR3-positive naive CD8 T cells. UMI-labeled TRB cDNA libraries were prepared by 5' RACE. From its re-call of the 5' RACE reads, TCRdb lists each CDR3 protein once, without DNA. This repertoire comprises tens of thousands of distinct CDR3 sequences; its ten largest clones make up around 1.5%. The source is a human donor in good health. Some clones in this sample may be carry-over from other donors' samples. Sequencing was done on a sample of naive CXCR3- CD8+ T cells from blood. The subset: CD45RO-CCR7+CD27+CD95- naive CD8+ T cells lacking CXCR3 (TNR3-). The chain carries TRBV29-1 and TRBJ2-7; TCRdb's D call of TRBD1 is untestable without DNA. The CDR3 loop reads CSAGQGIYEQYF.